This is a list of T cell receptor beta chains from one sample in a study of OX40 agonist ivuxolimab in advanced cancers. Assay used: immunoSEQ multiplex PCR; TCRdb lists only in-frame clones, some missing. The table shows approximately 18,000 clones, with roughly 85% occurring only once. The sequences come from CD4+ or CD8+ T cells sorted from blood, collected in a trial of the OX40 agonist ivuxolimab. The receptor set was obtained from an adult with an advanced solid tumor such as melanoma, head and neck, liver or kidney cancer. Each CDR3 is given with its conserved first and last residue. The order of the fields is J gene, D gene, V gene, clone size, CDR3 protein. A D gene is named only where the DNA matches it firmly. Not all rows give a size; the values are once, few, many and, for expanded clones, a class.

J: TRBJ2-1; D: TRBD2; V: TRBV6-5; size: NA; CDR3: CASSWSGGPIVNEQFF
J: TRBJ2-7; D: NA; V: TRBV4-1; size: NA; CDR3: CASSQGTPGAYEQYF
J: TRBJ2-1; D: TRBD1; V: TRBV2; size: NA; CDR3: CASSGTGYYNEQFF
J: TRBJ1-1; D: TRBD1; V: TRBV28; size: NA; CDR3: CASSTDREVENTEAFF
J: TRBJ1-2; D: TRBD1; V: TRBV4-1; size: NA; CDR3: CASSQDHKGADGYTF
J: TRBJ2-1; D: NA; V: TRBV7-7; size: NA; CDR3: CASSYSTGTRDEQFF
J: TRBJ2-1; D: NA; V: TRBV5-1; size: NA; CDR3: CASSADSTYNEQFF
J: TRBJ2-3; D: TRBD2; V: TRBV6-1; size: medium-sized; CDR3: CASSEALAGRSTDTQYF
J: TRBJ2-7; D: TRBD2; V: TRBV28; size: NA; CDR3: CASTFLAGNLYEQYF
J: TRBJ2-1; D: NA; V: TRBV19; size: NA; CDR3: CASSMQGYNEQFF
J: TRBJ2-1; D: NA; V: TRBV11-2; size: NA; CDR3: CASSSNENEQFF
J: TRBJ1-5; D: NA; V: TRBV10-1; size: NA; CDR3: CASTLEGDTQDSNQPQHF
J: TRBJ2-2; D: TRBD1; V: TRBV6-5; size: once; CDR3: CASSYSQGDGELFF
J: TRBJ1-3; D: NA; V: TRBV7-9; size: NA; CDR3: CASSLSLGLGNTIYF
J: TRBJ2-3; D: TRBD2; V: TRBV5-4; size: NA; CDR3: CASTKMLAGGTDTQYF
J: TRBJ2-5; D: TRBD2; V: TRBV28; size: NA; CDR3: CASTRLAGGQETQYF
J: TRBJ1-4; D: TRBD1; V: TRBV27; size: NA; CDR3: CASSQQGTHEKLFF
J: TRBJ1-2; D: NA; V: TRBV29-1; size: NA; CDR3: CSVDRDYGYTF
J: TRBJ2-7; D: NA; V: TRBV5-1; size: NA; CDR3: CASSPLAPSSYEQYF
J: TRBJ1-2; D: TRBD1; V: TRBV28; size: NA; CDR3: CASSFTGGLAYTF
J: TRBJ1-5; D: NA; V: TRBV21-1; size: NA; CDR3: CASSKAPPLLDRKNNQPQHF
J: TRBJ2-1; D: TRBD2; V: TRBV19; size: NA; CDR3: CASSIDGGRAGNEQFF
J: TRBJ2-2; D: NA; V: TRBV27; size: NA; CDR3: CASSPSNTGELFF
J: TRBJ1-1; D: TRBD1; V: TRBV2; size: NA; CDR3: CASSGIGQGPLEAFF
J: TRBJ1-2; D: NA; V: TRBV14; size: medium-sized; CDR3: CASSQDSVWDTTNYGYTF
J: TRBJ2-4; D: NA; V: TRBV27; size: NA; CDR3: CASKAGNSPDLAKNIQYF
J: TRBJ1-6; D: TRBD1; V: TRBV27; size: many; CDR3: CASSSGTGHSPLHF
J: TRBJ2-7; D: NA; V: TRBV11-2; size: NA; CDR3: CASSSDSYEQYF
J: TRBJ1-1; D: NA; V: TRBV7-9; size: NA; CDR3: CASGPGGVGMNTEAFF
J: TRBJ2-7; D: NA; V: TRBV4-2; size: once; CDR3: CASSQDGGGGSYEQYF
J: TRBJ1-3; D: NA; V: TRBV6-5; size: NA; CDR3: CASSYSISGAGNTIYF
J: TRBJ1-5; D: TRBD1; V: TRBV19; size: NA; CDR3: CASSDRDRGINQPQHF
J: TRBJ2-2; D: TRBD1; V: TRBV25-1; size: NA; CDR3: CASSEYTGGTGELFF
J: TRBJ2-2; D: TRBD2; V: TRBV5-5; size: NA; CDR3: CASELAGEPGELFF
J: TRBJ2-1; D: TRBD2; V: TRBV28; size: NA; CDR3: CASSSGGSPIDEQFF